Shown below are 9 T cell receptor beta chains from a single sample sequenced in a study of beta chain features in type 1 diabetes. Every bit of the isolated RNA underwent reverse transcription, so sequencing read expressed TCRB transcripts. The assay was immunoSEQ multiplex PCR, and TCRdb's table has in-frame clones only and misses some. Of 250,000 to 300,000 clones listed, roughly 8% are singletons. Sequencing was done on a sample of central memory CD4+ T cells from blood. These TCRs come from a young woman in good health.

The gene calls are TRBV5-1 and TRBJ2-5; D not certain. Between the trimmed V and J ends, which lost 0 bases and 5 bases, there was a span of 11 bases. The CDR3 is 14 amino acids. Germline V CDR1 and CDR2: SGHRS, YFSETQ. CDR3 in amino acids: CASSLGDMFETQYF. The DNA of the CDR3 is TGCGCCAGCAGCTTGGGGGATATGTTTGAGACCCAGTACTTC.

V and J are TRBV29-1 and TRBJ1-4; the D is unclear. The CDR3 sequence is 12 residues long. Per the germline V gene, CDR1 is SQVTM and CDR2 is ANQGSEA. V was shortened by 5 bases and J by 3 bases, with 7 bases between the two germline ends. CDR3 sequence reads: CSVLGPNEKLFF. The CDR3, as DNA: TGCAGCGTTCTCGGGCCTAATGAAAAACTGTTTTTT.

At least ten counts were recorded for this clone. The genes are TRBV7-2 and TRBJ1-5, with TRBD1 identical over 7 bases. The CDR3 covers 15 residues. Germline lookup yields CDR1 SGHTA and CDR2 FQGNSA. V lost 4 bases to trimming and J lost 6 bases; unmatched junction nucleotides: 9. In nucleotides, the CDR3 is TGTGCCAGCAGCTCCGGGACAGCGAGACTTCAGCCCCAGCATTTT. Translating gives CASSSGTARLQPQHF. The variable domain in full, with the rest retrieved from reference TRBV7-2 and TRBJ1-5, is GAGVSQSPSNKVTEKGKDVELRCDPISGHTALYWYRQSLGQGLEFLIYFQGNSAPDKSGLPSDRFSAERTGGSVSTLTIQRTQQEDSAVYLCASSSGTARLQPQHFGDGTRLSIL.

This clone was observed a handful of times. The J gene is TRBJ1-6, the V gene TRBV7-9, with 9 bases lining up with TRBD1. The J segment lost 14 bases and the V segment lost 0 bases, leaving 11 bases of the junction unmatched. This CDR3 spans 16 amino acids. CDR1 and CDR2 (germline): SEHNR, FQNEAQ (reference sequence). As DNA, the CDR3 is TGTGCCAGCAGCTTAGCGGGGGGACAGGGTCTACGGGCCCTCCACTTT. It specifies CASSLAGGQGLRALHF.

This clone appeared a few times. J is TRBJ2-1 and V is TRBV15; 9 bases are shared with TRBD1. There are 15 residues in the CDR3. Germline assignment: CDR1 LNHNV and CDR2 YYDKDF (reference sequence). V lost 7 bases and J lost 4; bases outside the gene matches: 8. This CDR3 is CATIPRGQGYNEQFF. CDR3 DNA: TGTGCCACCATTCCCAGGGGACAGGGATACAATGAGCAGTTCTTC.

V and J are TRBV5-6 and TRBJ2-5; TRBD1 aligns across 8 bases. CDR3 length: 16 residues. From germline, CDR1 is SGHDT and CDR2 YYEEEE. The ends lost 1 base at V and 7 bases at J; junction bases unmatched: 12. CDR3 nucleotides: TGTGCCAGCAGCTTGTGGACAGGGCACGGCTTAGGGACCCAGTACTTC. It specifies CASSLWTGHGLGTQYF.

With respect to this clone: Within the sample, other DNA sequences also encode this same CDR3. This chain uses TRBV5-6 with TRBJ2-3; no clear D gene. The CDR3 spans 13 residues. Germline values: CDR1 SGHDT, CDR2 YYEEEE. Trimming left V 2 bases short and J 3 bases short, with 7 bases between. The CDR3 coding sequence is TGTGCCAGCAGCTTAAGTGGGACAGATACGCAGTATTTT. Translated, it gives CASSLSGTDTQYF. The full variable domain, its missing parts supplied by reference TRBV5-6 and TRBJ2-3, is DAGVTQSPTHLIKTRGQQVTLRCSPKSGHDTVSWYQQALGQGPQFIFQYYEEEERQRGNFPDRFSGHQFPNYSSELNVNALLLGDSALYLCASSLSGTDTQYFGPGTRLTVL.

The table lists this clone with a few counts. The rearrangement links TRBV19 to TRBJ2-5; D is unclear. The length of the CDR3 is 16 residues. CDR1 LNHDA and CDR2 SQIVND come from the germline V gene (reference sequence). V was clipped by 1 base and J by 2 bases, with 14 bases between them. The CDR3 is CASSIGYGLRQETQYF. Here the CDR3 DNA reads TGTGCCAGTAGTATAGGTTACGGGTTAAGACAAGAGACCCAGTACTTC. Using reference TRBV19 and TRBJ2-5 for the parts outside the CDR3, the full variable domain is DGGITQSPKYLFRKEGQNVTLSCEQNLNHDAMYWYRQDPGQGLRLIYYSQIVNDFQKGDIAEGYSVSREKKESFPLTVTSAQKNPTAFYLCASSIGYGLRQETQYFGPGTRLLVL.

In this sample, this clone turned up a few times. The chain has TRBV19 and TRBJ2-2, with TRBD2 matching 9 bases. J was trimmed by 4 bases and V by 4 bases; bases with no gene match: 16. The V gene's germline CDR1 is LNHDA and CDR2 SQIVND (reference sequence). The CDR3 length is 19 residues. CDR3 residues: CASSTRGTGLAGATGELFF. The CDR3 region has the DNA TGTGCCAGTAGTACCCGGGGTACGGGACTAGCTGGGGCCACCGGGGAGCTGTTTTTT.